The 19 T cell receptor beta chains below come from one sample, sequenced in a study of shared clonotypes between healthy human individuals. Clones were read by immunoSEQ multiplex PCR, and TCRdb kept only the in-frame ones, dropping some. This sample has over 1.4 million clones, with 95% to 97% found just once. The sequenced material came from naive CD4+ T cells sorted from blood. The subset denotes: CD45RA+ positively selected. Source of these receptors: a young man in good health.

The CDR3 bases are TGTGCCAGCAGCCAAACGTCGGGACTAGCGGGAGGGAGCTCCTACAATGAGCAGTTCTTC. It translates to CASSQTSGLAGGSSYNEQFF. The chain recombines TRBV28 with TRBJ2-1; TRBD2 matches 16 bases. This CDR3 is 20 amino acids long. Germline V gives CDR1 MDHEN, CDR2 SYDVKM. J was trimmed by 0 bases and V by 6 bases; bases with no gene match: 11.

The chain joins TRBV6-1 to TRBJ2-2, with D hard to call. CDR1 is MNHNS and CDR2 is SASEGT in the germline V gene. Trimming shortened V by 7 bases and J by 7 bases, and 10 bases separated the two germline ends. This CDR3 is built from 12 residues. In nucleotides, the CDR3 is TGTGCCAGCATTATCTTCGGCGGGGAGCTGTTTTTT. Its translation is CASIIFGGELFF.

In nucleotides, the CDR3 is TGTGCCAGTAGCAATACAGGGGGCCCTGGCTACACCTTC. Translated, it gives CASSNTGGPGYTF. This chain joins TRBV19 and TRBJ1-2, with TRBD1 matching 9 bases. CDR1 is LNHDA, CDR2 SQIVND, per germline (reference sequence). Germline trimming cut 6 bases from V and 7 bases from J; bases unmatched to any gene: 6. The length of the CDR3 is 13 residues.

The chain has TRBV7-8 and TRBJ2-3, with 9 bases matching TRBD1. CDR3 size: 16 residues. The germline gives CDR1 SGHVS, CDR2 FQNEAQ. Trimming cost V 2 bases and J 3 bases; bases outside gene matches: 6. CDR3 sequence: CASSLLNRGRTDTQYF. As DNA, the CDR3 is TGTGCCAGCAGCTTATTAAACAGGGGGCGTACAGATACGCAGTATTTT.

This clone came up once. The chain links TRBV4-1 to TRBJ1-2; maybe TRBD1 (6 bases). Germline CDR1 MGHRA, CDR2 YSYEKL. Trimming left V 3 bases short and J 4 bases short, with 12 bases between. This CDR3 comprises 14 residues. Here the CDR3 reads CASSQEQGAYGYTF. The CDR3 region has the DNA TGCGCCAGCAGCCAGGAACAGGGCGCCTATGGCTACACCTTC.

The chain employs TRBV30 and TRBJ2-7, with unresolved D. CDR1 GTSNPN and CDR2 SVGIG come from the germline V gene (reference sequence). CDR3 length: 17 amino acids. Trimming left V 0 bases short and J 4 bases short, with 22 bases between. The CDR3 DNA reads TGTGCCTGGAGTGTAAAGAGTGCTCCCCAGACCTTGTACGAGCAGTACTTC. This sequence encodes CAWSVKSAPQTLYEQYF. Supplemented by reference TRBV30 and TRBJ2-7, the full variable domain reads SQTIHQWPATLVQPVGSPLSLECTVEGTSNPNLYWYRQAAGRGLQLLFYSVGIGQISSEVPQNLSASRPQDRQFILSSKKLLLSDSGFYLCAWSVKSAPQTLYEQYFGPGTRLTVT.

The chain carries TRBV7-2 and TRBJ2-1; D is possibly TRBD2 (5 bases). The CDR3 has 13 amino acids. Trimming took 6 bases from V and 7 from J, leaving 13 bases between them. The germline gives CDR1 SGHTA, CDR2 FQGNSA. The CDR3 DNA sequence: TGTGCCAGCAGTTCCAGAGGGAATAATGAGCAGTTCTTC. This translates into CASSSRGNNEQFF. Supplemented by reference TRBV7-2 and TRBJ2-1, the full variable domain reads GAGVSQSPSNKVTEKGKDVELRCDPISGHTALYWYRQSLGQGLEFLIYFQGNSAPDKSGLPSDRFSAERTGGSVSTLTIQRTQQEDSAVYLCASSSRGNNEQFFGPGTRLTVL.

This clone was recorded once. The gene calls are TRBV9 and TRBJ1-2; D remains unclear. Trimming took off 0 bases at V and 4 bases at J, with 4 bases between the two ends. The CDR3 totals 12 residues. Germline values: CDR1 SGDLS, CDR2 YYNGEE. The CDR3: CASSVGTYGYTF. The CDR3, as DNA: TGTGCCAGCAGCGTAGGGACCTATGGCTACACCTTC.

A remark on this clone: In the same sample, other DNA sequences code for this CDR3. V is TRBV18 and J is TRBJ1-5; a possible D gene is TRBD1 (5 bases). The V gene lost 1 base and the J gene lost 6 bases, with 10 bases spanning the gap. CDR3 size: 14 residues. Germline loops: CDR1 KGHSH, CDR2 LQKENI. The CDR3 protein is CASSPRQGIQPQHF. CDR3 sequence (DNA): TGTGCCAGCTCACCACGGCAGGGTATTCAGCCCCAGCATTTT.

The CDR3 reads CASSRQGAGTGELFF. In DNA form, the CDR3 reads TGTGCCAGCTCCCGACAGGGGGCAGGCACCGGGGAGCTGTTTTTT. The rearrangement joins TRBV7-9 to TRBJ2-2; 10 positions agree with TRBD1. The germline V gene has CDR1 SEHNR and CDR2 FQNEAQ (reference sequence). V shed 8 bases, J shed 4 bases, and the junction held 7 bases outside the gene matches. The CDR3 length is 15 residues. Supplemented by reference TRBV7-9 and TRBJ2-2, the full variable domain reads DTGVSQNPRHKITKRGQNVTFRCDPISEHNRLYWYRQTLGQGPEFLTYFQNEAQLEKSRLLSDRFSAERPKGSFSTLEIQRTEQGDSAMYLCASSRQGAGTGELFFGEGSRLTVL.

The V call is TRBV11-2, the J call TRBJ2-7, with 11 positions matching TRBD1. The V gene's germline CDR1 is SGHAT and CDR2 FQNNGV. V lost 5 bases to trimming and J lost 5 bases; unmatched junction nucleotides: 14. This CDR3 contains 17 residues. The CDR3 region has the DNA TGTGCCAGCAGCCTTTTCTCCGGGACAGGGGGGCTCCACGAGCAGTACTTC. Its translation: CASSLFSGTGGLHEQYF.

The rearrangement joins TRBV5-1 to TRBJ2-5, with D perhaps TRBD1 or TRBD2 (5 bases each). The CDR3 contains 15 residues. V gave up 0 bases and J gave up 3 bases, with 12 bases separating them. CDR1 SGHRS and CDR2 YFSETQ come from the germline V gene. CDR3 DNA sequence: TGCGCCAGCAGCTTGGCCGGGACCCTGGAAGAGACCCAGTACTTC. This sequence encodes CASSLAGTLEETQYF.

The table lists this clone with a count of one. The CDR3: CASSFAGLAEPYEQYF. DNA of the CDR3: TGTGCCAGCAGCTTTGCAGGACTAGCGGAACCCTACGAGCAGTACTTC. The chain joins TRBV7-2 to TRBJ2-7; 10 bases match TRBD2. The germline gives CDR1 SGHTA, CDR2 FQGNSA. V lost 3 bases to trimming and J lost 2 bases; unmatched junction nucleotides: 7. CDR3 length: 16 amino acids.

The V gene is TRBV11-2, the J gene TRBJ2-7; 9 bases fit TRBD2. This CDR3 has 15 amino acids. CDR1 and CDR2 from the germline V gene are SGHAT and FQNNGV. The V and J ends lost 3 bases and 4 bases, in that order; junction bases with no gene match: 7. The CDR3 nucleotides are TGTGCCAGCAGCTTGATAGCGGGAGCAATGTACGAGCAGTACTTC. Protein product: CASSLIAGAMYEQYF.

The chain combines TRBV28 with TRBJ2-1; tentatively, D is TRBD1 (5 bases). Trimming removed 5 bases at V and 7 bases at J, with 15 bases between. The CDR3 is made up of 14 amino acids. CDR1 is MDHEN and CDR2 is SYDVKM in the germline V gene. CDR3 DNA sequence: TGTGCCAGCAGTCAGGGTGGCGCCCGTAATGAGCAGTTCTTC. Its translation is CASSQGGARNEQFF. Using reference TRBV28 and TRBJ2-1 for the parts outside the CDR3, the full variable domain is DVKVTQSSRYLVKRTGEKVFLECVQDMDHENMFWYRQDPGLGLRLIYFSYDVKMKEKGDIPEGYSVSREKKERFSLILESASTNQTSMYLCASSQGGARNEQFFGPGTRLTVL.

The V and J genes are TRBV30 and TRBJ2-3; D uncertain. Trimming cost V 0 bases and J 4 bases, with 29 bases left between them. CDR1 is GTSNPN, CDR2 SVGIG, per germline (reference sequence). CDR3 length: 20 amino acids. The CDR3 is CAWSVRSFRARPFGADTQYF. For the CDR3, the DNA is TGTGCCTGGAGTGTACGTTCCTTTCGGGCTCGACCCTTTGGGGCAGATACGCAGTATTTT.

The chain uses TRBV19 and TRBJ1-1; TRBD1 is a possible D gene (5 bases). The V gene's germline CDR1 is LNHDA and CDR2 SQIVND (reference sequence). The CDR3 totals 15 residues. The V end lost 1 base, the J end lost 3 bases, and 12 bases lay between the germline ends. CDR3 nucleotides: TGTGCCAGTAGTATAGTTATCCTACAGGACACTGAAGCTTTCTTT. Translation gives CASSIVILQDTEAFF.

The V and J genes are TRBV5-5 and TRBJ2-1; no clear D. The germline gives CDR1 SGHKS, CDR2 YYEKEE (reference sequence). V was shortened by 0 bases and J by 8 bases, with 15 bases between the two germline ends. This CDR3 spans 15 amino acids. The DNA for the CDR3 is TGTGCCAGCAGCTTGGGTCCGATCAAGCCACATGAGCAGTTCTTC. This sequence encodes CASSLGPIKPHEQFF.

The rearrangement links TRBV4-1 to TRBJ2-3, with unresolved D. The CDR3 is 13 residues long. Germline CDR1 MGHRA, CDR2 YSYEKL. Trimming stripped 1 base from V and 5 bases from J, with 7 bases between. Written as DNA, the CDR3 is TGCGCCAGCAGCCAAGGGGTGGTAGATACGCAGTATTTT. Its protein is CASSQGVVDTQYF.